This is a list of T cell receptor beta chains from one sample in a study of T-cell reconstitution after alpha-beta-depleted transplantation in children. Each CDR3 protein is one row after TCRdb ran MiXCR on the PCR reads. The data contain hundreds of thousands of distinct CDR3 sequences, 23% of them singletons. The material was PBMCs, mostly from graft donor cells, obtained 360 days after TCRalphabeta/CD19-depleted stem cell transplant. All receptors come from a boy less than two years old who had a stem cell transplant for acute myeloid leukemia, so the T cells may come from the graft donor. CDR3s include the opening cysteine and the closing phenylalanine or tryptophan. Fields, in order: J gene, D gene, clone size, V gene, CDR3 protein, CDR3 DNA. The D gene is left open where the match is weak. Only some rows state a clone size, as once, few, many or a class for expanded clones.

j_gene: TRBJ2-2; d_gene: -; abundance: -; v_gene: TRBV4-3; CDR3aa: CASSPSGRNTGELFF; CDR3nt: TGCGCCAGCAGCCCAAGTGGTCGGAACACCGGGGAGCTGTTTTTT
j_gene: TRBJ2-5; d_gene: -; abundance: -; v_gene: TRBV5-1; CDR3aa: CASDSGQYQETQYF; CDR3nt: TGCGCCAGCGATAGCGGACAGTACCAAGAGACCCAGTACTTC
j_gene: TRBJ2-6; d_gene: TRBD2; abundance: -; v_gene: TRBV11-1; CDR3aa: CASSFLEGLAGFSGANVLTF; CDR3nt: TGTGCCAGCAGCTTCTTAGAAGGGCTAGCGGGGTTCTCTGGGGCCAACGTCCTGACTTTC
j_gene: TRBJ1-1; d_gene: TRBD1; abundance: few; v_gene: TRBV6-5; CDR3aa: CASRLGQKNTEAFF; CDR3nt: TGTGCCAGCAGGTTGGGACAGAAGAACACTGAAGCTTTCTTT
j_gene: TRBJ1-2; d_gene: TRBD1; abundance: few; v_gene: TRBV12-3/TRBV12-4; CDR3aa: CASSWDRRGGYTF; CDR3nt: TGTGCCAGCAGTTGGGACAGGAGGGGTGGCTACACCTTC
j_gene: TRBJ1-3; d_gene: TRBD1; abundance: few; v_gene: TRBV25-1; CDR3aa: CASSSTGPGNTIYF; CDR3nt: TGTGCCAGCAGCTCGACAGGGCCCGGAAACACCATATATTTT
j_gene: TRBJ1-1; d_gene: -; abundance: many; v_gene: TRBV5-6; CDR3aa: CASSLGANTEAFF; CDR3nt: TGTGCCAGCAGCTTGGGGGCGAACACTGAAGCTTTCTTT
j_gene: TRBJ1-3; d_gene: -; abundance: -; v_gene: TRBV29-1; CDR3aa: CSFGQGNTIYF; CDR3nt: TGCAGCTTTGGACAGGGAAACACCATATATTTT
j_gene: TRBJ2-2; d_gene: -; abundance: many; v_gene: TRBV11-2; CDR3aa: CASSLDTRLSTGELFF; CDR3nt: TGTGCCAGCAGCTTAGATACTCGTTTAAGTACCGGGGAGCTGTTTTTT
j_gene: TRBJ1-5; d_gene: -; abundance: -; v_gene: TRBV24-1; CDR3aa: CATSERNNQPQHF; CDR3nt: TGTGCCACCAGTGAGAGGAACAATCAGCCCCAGCATTTT
j_gene: TRBJ1-1; d_gene: -; abundance: few; v_gene: TRBV20-1; CDR3aa: CSARLHGLNTEAFF; CDR3nt: TGCAGTGCTAGGCTACACGGTCTGAACACTGAAGCTTTCTTT
j_gene: TRBJ2-1; d_gene: TRBD2; abundance: -; v_gene: TRBV19; CDR3aa: CASREGRGLGSYNEQFF; CDR3nt: TGTGCCAGTAGGGAAGGGCGGGGACTAGGCTCCTACAATGAGCAGTTCTTC
j_gene: TRBJ2-5; d_gene: TRBD2; abundance: -; v_gene: TRBV6-2/TRBV6-3; CDR3aa: CASSGGLQGPQETQYF; CDR3nt: TGTGCCAGCTCGGGAGGACTTCAGGGTCCTCAAGAGACCCAGTACTTC
j_gene: TRBJ2-3; d_gene: TRBD2; abundance: -; v_gene: TRBV6-1; CDR3aa: CASRPHSGDTDTQYF; CDR3nt: TGTGCCAGCAGGCCCCATAGCGGGGACACAGATACGCAGTATTTT
j_gene: TRBJ2-5; d_gene: TRBD1; abundance: -; v_gene: TRBV5-1; CDR3aa: CASSFPRDRGPQETQYF; CDR3nt: TGCGCCAGCAGCTTCCCCCGGGACAGGGGCCCTCAAGAGACCCAGTACTTC
j_gene: TRBJ2-1; d_gene: -; abundance: many; v_gene: TRBV10-2; CDR3aa: CASSAWASYNEQFF; CDR3nt: TGCGCCAGCAGTGCATGGGCCTCGTACAATGAGCAGTTCTTC
j_gene: TRBJ2-3; d_gene: TRBD1; abundance: many; v_gene: TRBV20-1; CDR3aa: CSAGDRGKRTDTQYF; CDR3nt: TGCAGTGCTGGGGACAGGGGCAAACGCACAGATACGCAGTATTTT
j_gene: TRBJ2-1; d_gene: -; abundance: many; v_gene: TRBV7-9; CDR3aa: CASSFSGANEQFF; CDR3nt: TGTGCCAGCAGCTTCTCCGGGGCCAATGAGCAGTTCTTC
j_gene: TRBJ2-3; d_gene: -; abundance: -; v_gene: TRBV4-1; CDR3aa: CASSPTQDYRITDTQYF; CDR3nt: TGCGCCAGCAGCCCTACACAGGACTACCGGATCACAGATACGCAGTATTTT
j_gene: TRBJ1-4; d_gene: -; abundance: -; v_gene: TRBV6-1; CDR3aa: CASRRQWVNEKLFF; CDR3nt: TGTGCCAGCAGAAGACAGTGGGTAAATGAAAAACTGTTTTTT
j_gene: TRBJ2-2; d_gene: -; abundance: -; v_gene: TRBV28; CDR3aa: CAMSEGAVGGELFF; CDR3nt: TGTGCCATGTCGGAGGGGGCAGTCGGGGGGGAGCTGTTTTTT
j_gene: TRBJ2-1; d_gene: -; abundance: many; v_gene: TRBV29-1; CDR3aa: CSFPGRGLREFF; CDR3nt: TGCAGCTTCCCGGGCCGGGGCCTCCGGGAGTTCTTC
j_gene: TRBJ2-5; d_gene: TRBD2; abundance: -; v_gene: TRBV7-2; CDR3aa: CASSPGLAGYFQETQYF; CDR3nt: TGTGCCAGCAGCCCTGGACTAGCGGGGTACTTCCAAGAGACCCAGTACTTC
j_gene: TRBJ2-2; d_gene: -; abundance: few; v_gene: TRBV6-5; CDR3aa: CASSYTGGPGELFF; CDR3nt: TGTGCCAGCAGTTATACAGGAGGGCCCGGGGAGCTGTTTTTT
j_gene: TRBJ2-1; d_gene: TRBD2; abundance: few; v_gene: TRBV5-7; CDR3aa: CASSLGGTSEYNEQFF; CDR3nt: TGTGCCAGCAGTCTCGGAGGGACTAGCGAGTACAATGAGCAGTTCTTC
j_gene: TRBJ2-3; d_gene: -; abundance: many; v_gene: TRBV11-2; CDR3aa: CASSLDSFGTDTQYF; CDR3nt: TGTGCCAGCAGCTTAGACAGTTTTGGCACAGATACGCAGTATTTT
j_gene: TRBJ2-1; d_gene: -; abundance: few; v_gene: TRBV14; CDR3aa: CASSQAAYNEQFF; CDR3nt: TGTGCCAGCAGCCAAGCCGCATACAATGAGCAGTTCTTC
j_gene: TRBJ2-7; d_gene: -; abundance: many; v_gene: TRBV21-1; CDR3aa: CASHHTFSGGDYEQYF; CDR3nt: TGTGCCAGTCATCACACGTTTTCGGGGGGGGACTACGAGCAGTACTTC
j_gene: TRBJ2-7; d_gene: -; abundance: -; v_gene: TRBV21-1; CDR3aa: CASSKAPRGLYEQYF; CDR3nt: TGTGCCAGCAGCAAAGCACCCAGGGGGCTGTACGAGCAGTACTTC
j_gene: TRBJ2-1; d_gene: -; abundance: -; v_gene: TRBV12-3/TRBV12-4; CDR3aa: CASSQTGRSSYNEQFF; CDR3nt: TGTGCCAGCAGTCAAACAGGACGAAGCTCCTACAATGAGCAGTTCTTC
j_gene: TRBJ2-2; d_gene: -; abundance: many; v_gene: TRBV29-1; CDR3aa: CSVRTVNTGELFF; CDR3nt: TGCAGCGTGAGGACAGTGAACACCGGGGAGCTGTTTTTT
j_gene: TRBJ1-1; d_gene: -; abundance: few; v_gene: TRBV5-1; CDR3aa: CASSLLGGNTEAFF; CDR3nt: TGCGCCAGCAGCCTTTTAGGGGGGAACACTGAAGCTTTCTTT
j_gene: TRBJ2-1; d_gene: TRBD1; abundance: many; v_gene: TRBV12-3/TRBV12-4; CDR3aa: CASRGTGGEQFF; CDR3nt: TGTGCCAGCAGGGGGACAGGGGGTGAGCAGTTCTTC
j_gene: TRBJ2-1; d_gene: TRBD1; abundance: -; v_gene: TRBV6-1; CDR3aa: CASSPNTDRTFQFF; CDR3nt: TGTGCCAGCAGTCCAAACACGGACAGGACTTTCCAGTTCTTC
j_gene: TRBJ1-3; d_gene: -; abundance: -; v_gene: TRBV4-2; CDR3aa: CASSHWTADSGNTIYF; CDR3nt: TGTGCCAGCAGTCATTGGACCGCCGACTCTGGAAACACCATATATTTT
j_gene: TRBJ2-3; d_gene: -; abundance: -; v_gene: TRBV30; CDR3aa: CASHRGITDTQYF; CDR3nt: TGTGCCAGCCACCGGGGGATCACAGATACGCAGTATTTT
j_gene: TRBJ2-5; d_gene: -; abundance: many; v_gene: TRBV2; CDR3aa: CASSVETGQETQYF; CDR3nt: TGTGCCAGCAGTGTGGAGACAGGACAAGAGACCCAGTACTTC
j_gene: TRBJ2-1; d_gene: TRBD1; abundance: -; v_gene: TRBV7-6; CDR3aa: CASSPRQGRSEQFF; CDR3nt: TGTGCCAGCAGCCCCCGACAGGGTAGGAGTGAGCAGTTCTTC
j_gene: TRBJ2-1; d_gene: TRBD2; abundance: -; v_gene: TRBV14; CDR3aa: CASTPRGGLAGTNNEQFF; CDR3nt: TGTGCCAGCACCCCAAGAGGGGGACTAGCGGGGACCAACAATGAGCAGTTCTTC
j_gene: TRBJ1-5; d_gene: -; abundance: -; v_gene: TRBV20-1; CDR3aa: CSARGGANQPQHF; CDR3nt: TGCAGTGCTCGGGGGGGCGCTAATCAGCCCCAGCATTTT
j_gene: TRBJ1-4; d_gene: -; abundance: few; v_gene: TRBV7-9; CDR3aa: CASSLRTGNEKLFF; CDR3nt: TGTGCCAGCAGCTTGCGGACTGGGAATGAAAAACTGTTTTTT
j_gene: TRBJ1-1; d_gene: -; abundance: few; v_gene: TRBV10-3; CDR3aa: CAISEVADANTEAFF; CDR3nt: TGTGCCATCAGTGAGGTTGCGGATGCGAACACTGAAGCTTTCTTT
j_gene: TRBJ2-7; d_gene: -; abundance: many; v_gene: TRBV20-1; CDR3aa: CSARDTYYEQYF; CDR3nt: TGCAGTGCTAGAGACACGTACTACGAGCAGTACTTC
j_gene: TRBJ1-6; d_gene: -; abundance: -; v_gene: TRBV20-1; CDR3aa: CSARDVQLHNSPLHF; CDR3nt: TGCAGTGCTAGAGACGTACAGCTCCATAATTCACCCCTCCACTTT
j_gene: TRBJ2-2; d_gene: -; abundance: -; v_gene: TRBV11-2; CDR3aa: CASSLFTWPYREAGELFF; CDR3nt: TGTGCCAGCAGCCTATTTACCTGGCCGTACAGGGAAGCCGGGGAGCTGTTTTTT
j_gene: TRBJ2-7; d_gene: TRBD1; abundance: -; v_gene: TRBV5-1; CDR3aa: CASSSSAGTDSGQYF; CDR3nt: TGCGCCAGCAGCTCCTCGGCCGGGACAGACTCTGGGCAGTACTTC
j_gene: TRBJ2-1; d_gene: -; abundance: -; v_gene: TRBV3-1; CDR3aa: CASSQGGGGTEQFF; CDR3nt: TGTGCCAGCAGCCAAGGGGGAGGGGGCACTGAGCAGTTCTTC
j_gene: TRBJ2-7; d_gene: TRBD1; abundance: once; v_gene: TRBV7-9; CDR3aa: CASSLAQGARAYEQYF; CDR3nt: TGTGCCAGCAGCTTAGCGCAGGGGGCCAGAGCCTACGAGCAGTACTTC
j_gene: TRBJ2-1; d_gene: TRBD2; abundance: -; v_gene: TRBV20-1; CDR3aa: CSARREGRNEQFF; CDR3nt: TGCAGTGCTAGGAGGGAGGGGCGCAATGAGCAGTTCTTC
j_gene: TRBJ2-1; d_gene: TRBD2; abundance: few; v_gene: TRBV20-1; CDR3aa: CSAPSRLAGDNEQFF; CDR3nt: TGCAGTGCTCCCTCTCGACTAGCGGGGGACAATGAGCAGTTCTTC
j_gene: TRBJ2-5; d_gene: -; abundance: -; v_gene: TRBV6-5; CDR3aa: CASSRGATGQETQYF; CDR3nt: TGTGCCAGCAGCCGCGGGGCGACAGGGCAAGAGACCCAGTACTTC
j_gene: TRBJ2-1; d_gene: TRBD2; abundance: many; v_gene: TRBV4-2; CDR3aa: CASSQDRPRLGTRVNNEQFF; CDR3nt: TGTGCCAGCAGCCAAGATAGGCCCAGACTCGGGACTAGAGTCAACAATGAGCAGTTCTTC
j_gene: TRBJ1-1; d_gene: -; abundance: -; v_gene: TRBV20-1; CDR3aa: CSAGLSNMNTEAFF; CDR3nt: TGCAGTGCTGGGCTCAGTAACATGAACACTGAAGCTTTCTTT
j_gene: TRBJ2-1; d_gene: TRBD2; abundance: -; v_gene: TRBV6-2/TRBV6-3; CDR3aa: CASSYSRLAGGHEQFF; CDR3nt: TGTGCCAGCAGTTACTCGAGACTAGCGGGGGGCCACGAGCAGTTCTTC